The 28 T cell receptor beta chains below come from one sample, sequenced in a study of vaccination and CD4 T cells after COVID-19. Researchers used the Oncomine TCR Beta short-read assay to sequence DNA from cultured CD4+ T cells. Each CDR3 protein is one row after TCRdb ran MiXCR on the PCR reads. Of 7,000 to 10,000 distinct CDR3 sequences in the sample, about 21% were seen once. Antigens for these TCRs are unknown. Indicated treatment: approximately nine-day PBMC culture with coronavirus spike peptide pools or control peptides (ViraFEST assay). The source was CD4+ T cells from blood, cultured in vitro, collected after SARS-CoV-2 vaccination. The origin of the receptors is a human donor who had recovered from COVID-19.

The CDR3 loop is CSARVGGSGELFF. DNA for the CDR3: TGCAGTGCTAGAGTAGGGGGCAGCGGGGAGCTGTTTTTT. The J gene is TRBJ2-2, the V gene TRBV20-1; 7 positions match TRBD1. With V trimmed by 1 base and J by 7 bases, 3 bases remained unmatched. Germline V gene lookup returns CDR1 DFQATT and CDR2 SNEGSKA (reference sequence). The CDR3 length is 13 residues.

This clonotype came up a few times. In nucleotides, the CDR3 is TGTGCCAGCAGCTCTGCTACAGGGAGCTATGGCTACACCTTC. Its translation is CASSSATGSYGYTF. The chain is built from TRBV5-4 and TRBJ1-2, with D tentatively TRBD1 (6 bases). The CDR3 loop spans 14 amino acids. Trimming removed 3 bases at V and 4 bases at J, with 13 bases between. Germline values: CDR1 SGHNT, CDR2 YYREEE (reference sequence).

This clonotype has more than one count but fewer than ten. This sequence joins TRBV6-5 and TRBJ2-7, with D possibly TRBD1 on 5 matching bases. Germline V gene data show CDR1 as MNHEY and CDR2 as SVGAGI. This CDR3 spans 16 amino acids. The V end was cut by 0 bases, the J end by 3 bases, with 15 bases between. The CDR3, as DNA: TGTGCCAGCAGTTACTCGGCCGTTACAGGACACTACGAGCAGTACTTC. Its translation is CASSYSAVTGHYEQYF.

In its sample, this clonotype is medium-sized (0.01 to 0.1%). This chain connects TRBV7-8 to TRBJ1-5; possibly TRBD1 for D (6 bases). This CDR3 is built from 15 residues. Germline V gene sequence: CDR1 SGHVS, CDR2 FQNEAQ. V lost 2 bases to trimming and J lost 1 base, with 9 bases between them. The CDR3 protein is CASSLFGQSNQPQHF. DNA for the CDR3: TGTGCCAGCAGCTTATTTGGACAGAGCAATCAGCCCCAGCATTTT.

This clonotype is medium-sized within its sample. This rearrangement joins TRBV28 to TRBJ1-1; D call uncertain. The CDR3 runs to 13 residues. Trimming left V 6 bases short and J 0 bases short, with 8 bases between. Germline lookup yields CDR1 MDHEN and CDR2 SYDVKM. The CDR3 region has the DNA TGTGCCAGCAGAAGCGGCATGAACACTGAAGCTTTCTTT. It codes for CASRSGMNTEAFF.

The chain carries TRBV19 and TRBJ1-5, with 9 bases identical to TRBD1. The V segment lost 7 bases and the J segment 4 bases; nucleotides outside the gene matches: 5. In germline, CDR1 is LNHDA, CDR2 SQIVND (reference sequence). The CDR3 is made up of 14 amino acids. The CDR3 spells CASNPTGGNQPQHF. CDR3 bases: TGTGCCAGTAACCCGACAGGGGGGAATCAGCCCCAGCATTTT.

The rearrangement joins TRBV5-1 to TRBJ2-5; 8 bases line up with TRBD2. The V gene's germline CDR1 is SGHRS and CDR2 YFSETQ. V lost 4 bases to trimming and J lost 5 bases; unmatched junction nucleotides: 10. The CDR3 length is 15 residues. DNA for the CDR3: TGCGCCAGCAGCCCCAAGGCGGGGGGCGTCGAGACCCAGTACTTC. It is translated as CASSPKAGGVETQYF.

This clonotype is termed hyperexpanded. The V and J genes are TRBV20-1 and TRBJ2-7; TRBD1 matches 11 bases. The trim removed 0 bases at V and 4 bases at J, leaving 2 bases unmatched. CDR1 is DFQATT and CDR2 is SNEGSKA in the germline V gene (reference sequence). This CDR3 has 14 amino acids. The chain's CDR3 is CSAREGTGGYEQYF. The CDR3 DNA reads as TGCAGTGCTAGAGAGGGGACAGGGGGATACGAGCAGTACTTC.

The CDR3 DNA follows: TGTGCCAGCAGTGAAGGGACAGGGGGCAACACTGAAGCTTTCTTT. Translation: CASSEGTGGNTEAFF. The rearrangement uses TRBV2 and TRBJ1-1, with 11 bases matching TRBD1. The CDR3 has 15 amino acids. V trimming: 1 base; J trimming: 2 bases; junction bases outside the gene matches: 0. CDR1 is SNHLY, CDR2 FYNNEI, per germline.

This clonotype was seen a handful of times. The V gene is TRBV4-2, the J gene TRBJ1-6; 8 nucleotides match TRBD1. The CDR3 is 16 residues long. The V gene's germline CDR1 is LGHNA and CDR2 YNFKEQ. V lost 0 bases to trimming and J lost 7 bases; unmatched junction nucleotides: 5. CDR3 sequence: CASSQEIDRGNSPLHF. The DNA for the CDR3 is TGTGCCAGCAGCCAAGAGATCGACAGGGGCAATTCACCCCTCCACTTT.

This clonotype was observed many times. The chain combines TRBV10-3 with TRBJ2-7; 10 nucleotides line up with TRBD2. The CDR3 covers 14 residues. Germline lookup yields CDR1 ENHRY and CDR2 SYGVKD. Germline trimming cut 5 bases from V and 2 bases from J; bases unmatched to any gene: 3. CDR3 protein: CAISLAGDAYEQYF. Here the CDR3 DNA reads TGTGCCATCAGTCTAGCGGGAGACGCCTACGAGCAGTACTTC.

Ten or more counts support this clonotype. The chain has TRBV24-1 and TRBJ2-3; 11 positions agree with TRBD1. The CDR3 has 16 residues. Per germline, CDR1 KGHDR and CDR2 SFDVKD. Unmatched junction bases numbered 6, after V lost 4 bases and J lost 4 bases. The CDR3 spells CATSDPGDRGADTQYF. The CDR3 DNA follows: TGTGCCACCAGTGACCCCGGGGACAGGGGGGCAGATACGCAGTATTTT.

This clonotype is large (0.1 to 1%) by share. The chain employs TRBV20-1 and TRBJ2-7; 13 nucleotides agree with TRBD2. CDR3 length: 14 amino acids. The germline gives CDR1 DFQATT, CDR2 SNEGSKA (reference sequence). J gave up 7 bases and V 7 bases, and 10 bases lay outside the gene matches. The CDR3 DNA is TGCAGTGTTGACACTAGCGGGAGGGCCGAAGAGCAGTACTTC. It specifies CSVDTSGRAEEQYF.

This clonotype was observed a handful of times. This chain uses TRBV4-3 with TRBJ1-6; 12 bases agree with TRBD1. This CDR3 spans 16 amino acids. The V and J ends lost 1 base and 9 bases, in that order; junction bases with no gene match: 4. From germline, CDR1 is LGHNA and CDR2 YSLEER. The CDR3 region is CASSQGGQGASSPLHF. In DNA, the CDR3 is TGCGCCAGCAGCCAAGGGGGACAGGGGGCTTCTTCACCCCTCCACTTT.

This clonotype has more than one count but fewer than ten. CDR3 sequence: CASSDAAYNTEAFF. CDR3 nucleotide sequence: TGCGCCAGCAGTGACGCAGCGTATAACACTGAAGCTTTCTTT. The chain joins TRBV10-2 to TRBJ1-1; D not resolved. The V gene lost 3 bases and the J gene lost 2 bases, with 10 bases spanning the gap. Germline loops: CDR1 WSHSY, CDR2 SAAADI. The CDR3 is made up of 14 amino acids.

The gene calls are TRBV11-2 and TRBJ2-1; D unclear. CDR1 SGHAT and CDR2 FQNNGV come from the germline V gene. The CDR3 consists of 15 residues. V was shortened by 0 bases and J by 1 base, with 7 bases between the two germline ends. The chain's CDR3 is CASSLDSISYNEQFF. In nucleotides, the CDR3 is TGTGCCAGCAGCTTAGATTCCATATCCTACAATGAGCAGTTCTTC. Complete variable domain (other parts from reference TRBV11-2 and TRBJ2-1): EAGVAQSPRYKIIEKRQSVAFWCNPISGHATLYWYQQILGQGPKLLIQFQNNGVVDDSQLPKDRFSAERLKGVDSTLKIQPAKLEDSAVYLCASSLDSISYNEQFFGPGTRLTVL.

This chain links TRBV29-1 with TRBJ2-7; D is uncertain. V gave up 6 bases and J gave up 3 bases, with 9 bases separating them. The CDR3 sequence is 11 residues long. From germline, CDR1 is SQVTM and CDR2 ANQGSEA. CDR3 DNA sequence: TGCAGCGTCGCCGCGGACTACGAGCAGTACTTC. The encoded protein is CSVAADYEQYF.

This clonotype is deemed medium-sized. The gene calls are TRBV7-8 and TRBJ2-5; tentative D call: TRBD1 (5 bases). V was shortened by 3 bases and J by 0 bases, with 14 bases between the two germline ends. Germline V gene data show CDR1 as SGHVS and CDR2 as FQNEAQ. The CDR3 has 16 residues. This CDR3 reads CASSFWGDSDQETQYF. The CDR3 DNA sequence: TGTGCCAGCAGCTTTTGGGGTGACAGTGACCAAGAGACCCAGTACTTC.

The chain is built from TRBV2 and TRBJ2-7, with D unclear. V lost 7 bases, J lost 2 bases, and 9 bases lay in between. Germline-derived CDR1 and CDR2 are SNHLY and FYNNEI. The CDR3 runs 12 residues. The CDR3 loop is CASKPQTYEQYF. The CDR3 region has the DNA TGTGCCAGCAAGCCACAGACCTACGAGCAGTACTTC.

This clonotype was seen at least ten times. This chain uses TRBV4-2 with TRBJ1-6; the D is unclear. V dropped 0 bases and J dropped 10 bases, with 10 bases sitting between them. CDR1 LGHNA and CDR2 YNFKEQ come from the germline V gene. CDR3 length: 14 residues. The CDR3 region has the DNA TGTGCCAGCAGCCAAGATGGCAGTCCCTCACCCCTCCACTTT. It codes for CASSQDGSPSPLHF.

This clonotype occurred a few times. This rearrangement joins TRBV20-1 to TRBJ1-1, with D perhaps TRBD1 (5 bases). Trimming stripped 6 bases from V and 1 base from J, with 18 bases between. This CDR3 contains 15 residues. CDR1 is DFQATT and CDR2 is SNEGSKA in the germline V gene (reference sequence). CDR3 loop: CSAKGWEGSNTEAFF. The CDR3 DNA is TGCAGTGCGAAGGGATGGGAGGGGTCGAACACTGAAGCTTTCTTT.

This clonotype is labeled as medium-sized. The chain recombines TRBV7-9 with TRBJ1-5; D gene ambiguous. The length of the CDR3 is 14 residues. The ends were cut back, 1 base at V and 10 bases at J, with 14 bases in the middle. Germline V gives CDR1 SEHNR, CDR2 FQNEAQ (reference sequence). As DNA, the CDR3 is TGTGCCAGCAGCTTAGGGACGACGGTCGATCCCCAGCATTTT. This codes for CASSLGTTVDPQHF.

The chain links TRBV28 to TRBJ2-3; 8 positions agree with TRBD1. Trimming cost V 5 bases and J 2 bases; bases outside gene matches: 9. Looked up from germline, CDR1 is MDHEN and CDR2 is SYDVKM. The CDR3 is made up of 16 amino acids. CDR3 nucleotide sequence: TGTGCCAGCAGTGAGGACAGGGCCCCGCTCACAGATACGCAGTATTTT. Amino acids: CASSEDRAPLTDTQYF.

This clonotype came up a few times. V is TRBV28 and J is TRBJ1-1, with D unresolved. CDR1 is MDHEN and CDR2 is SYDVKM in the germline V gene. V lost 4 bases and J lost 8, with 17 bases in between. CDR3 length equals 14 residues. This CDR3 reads CASSSYTPRPEAFF. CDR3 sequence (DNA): TGTGCCAGCAGTTCTTACACCCCTCGACCCGAAGCTTTCTTT.

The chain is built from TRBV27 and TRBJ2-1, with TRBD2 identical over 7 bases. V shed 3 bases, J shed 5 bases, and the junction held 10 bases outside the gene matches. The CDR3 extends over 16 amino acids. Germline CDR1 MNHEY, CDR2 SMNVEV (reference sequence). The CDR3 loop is CASSFYGLGEDNEQFF. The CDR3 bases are TGTGCCAGCAGTTTTTACGGACTAGGGGAGGACAATGAGCAGTTCTTC.

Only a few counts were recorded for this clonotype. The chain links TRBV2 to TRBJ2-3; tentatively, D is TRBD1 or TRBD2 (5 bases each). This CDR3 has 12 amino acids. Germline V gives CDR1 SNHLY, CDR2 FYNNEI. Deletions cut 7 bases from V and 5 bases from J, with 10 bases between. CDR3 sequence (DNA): TGTGCCAGCATAGGGGCGGGAGATACGCAGTATTTT. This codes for CASIGAGDTQYF.

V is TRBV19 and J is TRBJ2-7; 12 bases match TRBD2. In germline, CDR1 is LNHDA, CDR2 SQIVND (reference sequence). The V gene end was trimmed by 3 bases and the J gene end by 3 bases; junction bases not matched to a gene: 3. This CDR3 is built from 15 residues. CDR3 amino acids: CASSISTSGSYEQYF. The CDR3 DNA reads TGTGCCAGTAGTATCTCGACTAGCGGGAGCTACGAGCAGTACTTC.

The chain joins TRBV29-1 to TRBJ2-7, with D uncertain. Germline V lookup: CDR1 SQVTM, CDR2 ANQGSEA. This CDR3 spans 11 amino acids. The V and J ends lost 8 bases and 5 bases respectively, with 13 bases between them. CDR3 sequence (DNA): TGCAGCTCACGGGTATTTGACGAGCAGTACTTC. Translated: CSSRVFDEQYF.